The TCR beta chain described here comes from a study of blood T cell repertoires in COVID-19. Per the original data handling: Amplification of reference gene primers was used by the study to estimate nucleated cell counts. TCRdb's table, derived via immunoSEQ multiplex PCR, lists solely in-frame clones and lacks some. V, J and clone size reflect that table, while D and trimming were determined from the DNA. The table lists more than 110,000 clones, about 76% of them singletons, with over 10% in the top ten. V was clipped by 0 bases and J by 2 bases, with 10 bases between them. CDR1 is GTSNPN and CDR2 is SVGIG in the germline V gene (reference sequence). The CDR3 has 15 amino acids.

The rearrangement uses TRBV30 and TRBJ2-2; TRBD1 is a possible D gene (5 bases). The TCR originated in a man at least 80 years old with acute or convalescent COVID-19. The specimen was peripheral blood. The DNA for the CDR3 is TGTGCCTGGAGTGTTGCAGGGATAAACACCGGGGAGCTGTTTTTT. Protein sequence: CAWSVAGINTGELFF. The variable domain in full, with the rest retrieved from reference TRBV30 and TRBJ2-2, is SQTIHQWPATLVQPVGSPLSLECTVEGTSNPNLYWYRQAAGRGLQLLFYSVGIGQISSEVPQNLSASRPQDRQFILSSKKLLLSDSGFYLCAWSVAGINTGELFFGEGSRLTVL.